One sample yielded the 31 T cell receptor beta chains listed below, sequenced in a study of breast tumors, draining lymph nodes, adjacent tissues. Axillary draining lymph nodes of breast cancer patients supplied the node samples. MiXCR, applied by TCRdb to the multiplex PCR reads, yields one record per CDR3 protein. The repertoire consists of under 150,000 distinct CDR3 sequences, with around 20% occurring once and the leading ten covering 2.2%. Sequenced sample: axillary lymph node tissue. The receptors were gathered from a female donor with breast cancer. Some clones in this sample may be carry-over from other donors' samples.

Concerning this clonotype itself: This may stem from a read error, because a much larger clone lies one nucleotide away. This chain connects TRBV5-1 to TRBJ2-1, with 10 bases lining up with TRBD2. Germline V lookup: CDR1 SGHRS, CDR2 YFSETQ. V lost 0 bases and J lost 0; bases outside the gene matches: 6. The CDR3 contains 18 residues. The CDR3 loop is CASSLGASGSSSYNEQFF. CDR3 DNA sequence: TGCGCCAGCAGCTTGGGGGCTAGCGGGAGTTCCTCCTACAATGAGCAGTTCTTC.

This clonotype came up once. V is TRBV5-1 and J is TRBJ1-1, with unresolved D. Trimming took 5 bases from V and 0 from J, leaving 8 bases between them. The CDR3 sequence is 13 residues long. CDR1 and CDR2 (germline): SGHRS, YFSETQ. The CDR3 sequence: CASSPHLNTEAFF. The CDR3 bases are TGCGCCAGCAGTCCTCATCTGAACACTGAAGCTTTCTTT.

This clonotype was seen ten or more times. The J gene is TRBJ2-7, the V gene TRBV6-5; 13 bases map to TRBD2. V gave up 4 bases and J gave up 6 bases; unmatched junction bases: 12. The CDR3 runs to 17 residues. Germline V gene sequence: CDR1 MNHEY, CDR2 SVGAGI. Here the CDR3 DNA reads TGTGCCAGCAGTTCTTTTGGACTAGCGGGAGAGTCGGGCGAGCAGTACTTC. Amino acids: CASSSFGLAGESGEQYF.

Regarding this clonotype: A much larger clone lies a single base off, so this may be a read error. The chain couples TRBV3-1 to TRBJ2-3; TRBD1 or TRBD2 may be the D gene (5 bases each). Trimming left V 0 bases short and J 5 bases short, with 9 bases between. This CDR3 is built from 14 residues. Germline lookup yields CDR1 LGHDT and CDR2 YNNKEL (reference sequence). In nucleotides, the CDR3 is TGTGCCAGCAGCCAAGATCGGGGCGTAGATACGCAGTATTTT. It yields the protein CASSQDRGVDTQYF.

This clonotype came up many times. The chain combines TRBV4-1 with TRBJ1-3; unclear D gene. The CDR3 totals 15 residues. V gave up 0 bases and J gave up 5 bases, with 11 bases separating them. Germline V gene sequence: CDR1 MGHRA, CDR2 YSYEKL. The CDR3 region has the DNA TGCGCCAGCAGCCAAGACGACTCTTGGCGAAACACCATATATTTT. Amino acids: CASSQDDSWRNTIYF.

The sample holds many counts of this clonotype. J is TRBJ2-7 and V is TRBV3-1; a possible D gene is TRBD2 (6 bases). Per germline, CDR1 LGHDT and CDR2 YNNKEL (reference sequence). V lost 1 base, J lost 7 bases, and 11 bases lay in between. The CDR3 is 13 amino acids. The CDR3 bases are TGTGCCAGCAGCCAAGTGGAGGGGAGGGAGCAGTACTTC. As protein: CASSQVEGREQYF.

On this clonotype itself: A much larger clone differs by one base, so this may be a read error. J is TRBJ2-3 and V is TRBV12-3 or TRBV12-4; maybe TRBD1 (5 bases). With 7 bases removed from V and 6 bases from J, the gap between germline ends came to 17 bases. The CDR3 has 14 residues. CDR3 residues: CASTIGRGWDTQYF. CDR3 DNA sequence: TGTGCCAGCACCATCGGTAGGGGCTGGGATACGCAGTATTTT.

This clonotype was found many times. The genes are TRBV4-1 and TRBJ2-7, with unresolved D. The germline CDR1 and CDR2 sequences are MGHRA and YSYEKL. Trimming pared 0 bases from V and 5 bases from J, leaving 14 bases between. This CDR3 is built from 15 residues. CDR3 nucleotides: TGCGCCAGCAGCCAAGAAGAGTTATCGACCCACGAGCAGTACTTC. Its protein product is CASSQEELSTHEQYF.

This chain links TRBV7-3 with TRBJ2-7, with 14 positions matching TRBD2. CDR1 SGHTA and CDR2 FQGTGA come from the germline V gene. The CDR3 extends over 17 amino acids. The V and J ends lost 5 bases and 7 bases, in that order; junction bases with no gene match: 13. As DNA, the CDR3 is TGTGCCAGCAGCCCCGAGGGACTAGCGGGAGCGCCGGGGGAGCAGTACTTC. Protein sequence: CASSPEGLAGAPGEQYF.

This rearrangement joins TRBV6-5 to TRBJ2-3; possibly TRBD2 for D (6 bases). The CDR3 runs 14 residues. Germline loops: CDR1 MNHEY, CDR2 SVGAGI. Trimming cost V 0 bases and J 8 bases, with 12 bases left between them. The chain's CDR3 is CASSYSGGRATQYF. DNA for the CDR3: TGTGCCAGCAGTTACTCGGGGGGTAGGGCTACGCAGTATTTT.

This clonotype was seen repeatedly, ten times or more. The CDR3 loop reads CASSVGITSRTGELFF. The CDR3 DNA is TGTGCCAGCAGCGTAGGAATAACTAGTCGAACCGGGGAGCTGTTTTTT. The rearrangement joins TRBV9 to TRBJ2-2, with D possibly TRBD2 on 5 matching bases. CDR3 length: 16 residues. CDR1 and CDR2 from the germline V gene are SGDLS and YYNGEE. V was shortened by 0 bases and J by 5 bases, with 14 bases between the two germline ends. Using reference TRBV9 and TRBJ2-2 for the parts outside the CDR3, the full variable domain is DSGVTQTPKHLITATGQRVTLRCSPRSGDLSVYWYQQSLDQGLQFLIQYYNGEERAKGNILERFSAQQFPDLHSELNLSSLELGDSALYFCASSVGITSRTGELFFGEGSRLTVL.

In this sample, this clonotype turned up many times. The rearrangement links TRBV6-2 or TRBV6-3 to TRBJ2-5; TRBD2 is a possible D gene (5 bases). This CDR3 spans 13 amino acids. CDR1 MNHEY and CDR2 SVGEGT come from the germline V gene. Trimming stripped 0 bases from V and 4 bases from J, with 6 bases between. The CDR3 DNA sequence: TGTGCCAGCAGTTACTCACTAGTAGAGACCCAGTACTTC. This sequence encodes CASSYSLVETQYF.

At least ten counts were recorded for this clonotype. Here the CDR3 DNA reads TGCAGTGCTAGACTGGGGCGGACTTCTAGGGTGGACTATGGCTACACCTTC. Translation gives CSARLGRTSRVDYGYTF. This chain joins TRBV20-1 and TRBJ1-2; possible D gene TRBD1, 5 bases. Germline CDR1 reads DFQATT; CDR2 reads SNEGSKA (reference sequence). The V gene lost 2 bases and the J gene lost 3 bases, with 22 bases spanning the gap. This CDR3 spans 17 amino acids.

About this clonotype: An end of the junction does not agree with germline; a read error may underlie this. The chain couples TRBV4-3 to TRBJ1-4, with 7 bases fitting TRBD1. Per germline, CDR1 LGHNA and CDR2 YSLEER. The CDR3 is 18 residues long. CDR3 bases: TGCGCCAGCAGCCAAGGGGAAGGGGGCCGGGGCCTTCTTGAAGAACTGTTTTTT. Translation: CASSQGEGGRGLLEELFF.

The genes are TRBV12-3 or TRBV12-4 and TRBJ1-2; the D gene is possibly TRBD1 (5 bases). Trimming removed 8 bases at V and 4 bases at J, with 8 bases between. This CDR3 is 11 amino acids long. DNA for the CDR3: TGTGCCAGCGGGACGTCCTATGGCTACACCTTC. Translating gives CASGTSYGYTF.

Many counts were recorded for this clonotype. The chain is built from TRBV12-3 or TRBV12-4 and TRBJ2-1, with D unresolved. Trimming removed 2 bases from V and 0 bases from J, with 11 bases in between. The CDR3 is made up of 16 amino acids. The CDR3 region is CASSLTPLSSYNEQFF. Written as DNA, the CDR3 is TGTGCCAGCAGTTTAACCCCCTTGAGCTCCTACAATGAGCAGTTCTTC.

This clonotype was recorded at least ten times. The J gene is TRBJ2-5, the V gene TRBV19, with a possible D match to TRBD1 (6 bases). V was pared by 3 bases and J by 5 bases, with 16 bases between. The CDR3 has 15 residues. Germline values: CDR1 LNHDA, CDR2 SQIVND (reference sequence). The chain's CDR3 is CASSIGDSGGETQYF. CDR3 nucleotide sequence: TGTGCCAGTAGTATCGGCGACAGTGGGGGCGAGACCCAGTACTTC.

A word on this clonotype: An end of the junction differs from the germline gene, which may be a read error. The rearrangement uses TRBV5-6 and TRBJ2-7; 12 nucleotides line up with TRBD2. Germline V gene lookup returns CDR1 SGHDT and CDR2 YYEEEE. CDR3 size: 16 residues. For the CDR3, the DNA is TGCGCCAGCAGCTTGGTTCCTAGCGGGAGGGCATACGAGCAGTACTTC. Protein product: CASSLVPSGRAYEQYF. Full variable domain (remainder filled in from reference TRBV5-6 and TRBJ2-7): DAGVTQSPTHLIKTRGQQVTLRCSPKSGHDTVSWYQQALGQGPQFIFQYYEEEERQRGNFPDRFSGHQFPNYSSELNVNALLLGDSALYLCASSLVPSGRAYEQYFGPGTRLTVT.

As concerns this clonotype: A clone one base away is much larger, so this may be a read error. The chain employs TRBV11-2 and TRBJ2-1, with 10 bases matching TRBD1. The CDR3 is 17 amino acids. Germline CDR1 SGHAT, CDR2 FQNNGV. The V segment lost 3 bases and the J segment 9 bases; nucleotides outside the gene matches: 14. The CDR3 here is CASSFHSAGTGVGEQFF. The CDR3 DNA reads as TGTGCCAGCAGCTTTCACTCGGCCGGGACAGGGGTGGGTGAGCAGTTCTTC.

This clonotype was detected ten times or more. The CDR3 reads CSVEDRTGATYEQYF. CDR3 nucleotide sequence: TGCAGCGTTGAAGATCGTACAGGGGCCACCTACGAGCAGTACTTC. This rearrangement joins TRBV29-1 to TRBJ2-7; 7 positions agree with TRBD1. Germline lookup yields CDR1 SQVTM and CDR2 ANQGSEA. The CDR3 extends over 15 amino acids. Trimming took 0 bases from V and 2 from J; bases not matched to a gene: 7.

V is TRBV27 and J is TRBJ2-7; D not resolved. The V end lost 5 bases, the J end lost 2 bases, and 19 bases lay between the germline ends. The CDR3 extends over 16 amino acids. Germline loops: CDR1 MNHEY, CDR2 SMNVEV (reference sequence). The chain's CDR3 is CASSPAAGKQAYEQYF. CDR3 in DNA: TGTGCCAGCAGTCCAGCCGCAGGTAAACAAGCCTACGAGCAGTACTTC.

This clonotype was recorded at least ten times. This sequence joins TRBV24-1 and TRBJ1-2, with 7 nucleotides matching TRBD1. V shed 4 bases, J shed 7 bases, and the junction held 2 bases outside the gene matches. The length of the CDR3 is 12 residues. Germline V CDR1 and CDR2: KGHDR, SFDVKD. CDR3 sequence: CATSEGTAGYTF. The CDR3 DNA follows: TGTGCCACCAGTGAGGGGACAGCTGGCTACACCTTC.

This clonotype was recorded many times. This chain uses TRBV5-1 with TRBJ1-2, with a possible D match to TRBD1 (6 bases). V was cut by 2 bases and J by 0 bases, with 8 bases left in between. The CDR3 runs to 14 residues. Germline-derived CDR1 and CDR2 are SGHRS and YFSETQ. The CDR3 reads CASSFGQPNYGYTF. As DNA, the CDR3 is TGCGCCAGCAGCTTCGGACAGCCTAACTATGGCTACACCTTC.

Points on this clonotype: A read error may explain this, as a much larger clone is one base away. The rearrangement uses TRBV6-5 and TRBJ2-1; D might be TRBD1 (6 bases). Germline-derived CDR1 and CDR2 are MNHEY and SVGAGI. The CDR3 loop spans 15 amino acids. The CDR3 nucleotides read TGTGCCAGCAGCTCCCCGTCGAAACCAGGGGCTGAGCGGTTCTTC. It codes for CASSSPSKPGAERFF.

This clonotype was seen ten or more times. DNA of the CDR3: TGTGCCAGCAGCTCGACGGGGAATGAAAAACTGTTTTTT. It yields the protein CASSSTGNEKLFF. The V call is TRBV11-1, the J call TRBJ1-4; D gene uncertain. V was cut by 4 bases and J by 5 bases, with 8 bases left in between. Germline-derived CDR1 and CDR2 are SGHAT and FQDESV (reference sequence). The CDR3 is 13 amino acids. Together with reference TRBV11-1 and TRBJ1-4, the CDR3 gives the full variable domain: EAEVAQSPRYKITEKSQAVAFWCDPISGHATLYWYRQILGQGPELLVQFQDESVVDDSQLPKDRFSAERLKGVDSTLKIQPAELGDSAMYLCASSSTGNEKLFFGSGTQLSVL.

This clonotype was picked up many times. V is TRBV5-6 and J is TRBJ1-5; D remains unclear. Germline CDR1 is SGHDT and CDR2 is YYEEEE. Trimming stripped 4 bases from V and 0 bases from J, with 8 bases between. This CDR3 spans 14 amino acids. The chain's CDR3 is CASSRAISNQPQHF. The CDR3 DNA is TGTGCCAGCAGCAGAGCTATTAGCAATCAGCCCCAGCATTTT.

For this clonotype: This may be a read error: a much more frequent sequence differs by one nucleotide. The chain links TRBV10-2 to TRBJ2-5, with D possibly called TRBD1 or TRBD2 (6 bases each). Germline CDR1 and CDR2: WSHSY and SAAADI. The CDR3 consists of 14 residues. This CDR3 reads CVSSENGGRETQYF. CDR3 DNA: TGCGTCAGCAGTGAGAATGGGGGGCGAGAGACCCAGTACTTC.

The sample holds many counts of this clonotype. The junction departs from germline at one end; a sequencing error may be responsible. The CDR3 loop is CASSLSTSGRPAF. CDR3 sequence (DNA): TGTGCCAGCAGTTTAAGTACTAGCGGGAGGCCCGCGTTC. This chain joins TRBV12-3 or TRBV12-4 and TRBJ2-7; 12 bases map to TRBD2. CDR3 size: 13 residues.

This clonotype has a handful of counts. The DNA of the CDR3 is TGTGCCAGCAGCCCGCAGGGGGCATCAGGGGGGGCCAACGTCCTGACTTTC. Protein sequence: CASSPQGASGGANVLTF. The chain joins TRBV5-5 to TRBJ2-6; 8 bases map to TRBD1. This CDR3 comprises 17 residues. J lost 4 bases, V lost 4 bases, and 10 bases had no gene match. The V gene's germline CDR1 is SGHKS and CDR2 YYEKEE (reference sequence).

This clonotype was detected many times. The J gene is TRBJ2-6, the V gene TRBV13, with 11 bases fitting TRBD1. Per the germline V gene, CDR1 is PRHDT and CDR2 is FYEKMQ (reference sequence). The CDR3 is made up of 18 amino acids. J lost 2 bases, V lost 3 bases, and 6 bases had no gene match. CDR3 DNA: TGTGCCAGCAGCTTGGACAGGGGGCGCCTAACTGGGGCCAACGTCCTGACTTTC. Protein product: CASSLDRGRLTGANVLTF.

On this clonotype itself: The junction departs from the called germline gene at one end, perhaps through a read error. This chain uses TRBV28 with TRBJ1-5; D is unclear. This CDR3 has 17 amino acids. The V gene's germline CDR1 is MDHEN and CDR2 SYDVKM. The CDR3 nucleotides are TGTGCCAGCAGTTTAAGCGGGCGGCAATATAGCAATCAGCCCCGGCATTTT. Translated, it gives CASSLSGRQYSNQPRHF.